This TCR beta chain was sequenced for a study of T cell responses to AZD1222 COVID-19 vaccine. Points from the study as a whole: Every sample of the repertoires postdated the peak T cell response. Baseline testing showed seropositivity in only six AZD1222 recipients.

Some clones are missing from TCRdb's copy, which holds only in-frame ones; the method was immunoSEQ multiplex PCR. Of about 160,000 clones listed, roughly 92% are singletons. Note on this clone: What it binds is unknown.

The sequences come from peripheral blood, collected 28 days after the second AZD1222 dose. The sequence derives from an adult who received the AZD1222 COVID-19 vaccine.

CDR3 DNA: TGTGCCAGCACCAGGACCACATCCTACAATGAGCAGTTCTTC. This translates into CASTRTTSYNEQFF. V gene TRBV2 combines with J gene TRBJ2-1; D is uncertain. Germline CDR1 reads SNHLY; CDR2 reads FYNNEI. The CDR3 loop spans 14 amino acids. V dropped 7 bases and J dropped 1 base, with 11 bases sitting between them.